The next 19 T cell receptor beta chains were all read from a single sample in a study of blood T cell repertoires in COVID-19. Using immunoSEQ multiplex PCR, the repertoire was profiled, and TCRdb retains in-frame clones only, with some absent. This table holds about 290,000 clones, about 89% found once. What was sequenced was peripheral blood. These receptors were obtained from a woman between 40 and 55 years old who had recovered from COVID-19.

V gene TRBV7-9 combines with J gene TRBJ2-1, with TRBD2 matching 10 bases. Germline CDR1 and CDR2: SEHNR and FQNEAQ (reference sequence). V dropped 5 bases and J dropped 3; count of bases not matched to a gene: 13. The CDR3 has 18 residues. As DNA, the CDR3 is TGTGCCAGCAGCCCCCTAATCGTTCTAGCGGGAGACTACAATGAGCAGTTCTTC. As protein: CASSPLIVLAGDYNEQFF.

The chain couples TRBV27 to TRBJ2-7; TRBD1 agrees at 8 bases. This CDR3 spans 15 amino acids. V trimming: 5 bases; J trimming: 5 bases; junction bases outside the gene matches: 11. Germline V gives CDR1 MNHEY, CDR2 SMNVEV (reference sequence). CDR3 DNA: TGTGCCAGCAGTATCGGACAGGGACAGATCCACGAGCAGTACTTC. Translation: CASSIGQGQIHEQYF.

The chain employs TRBV6-1 and TRBJ1-2; 7 bases agree with TRBD1. The V gene's germline CDR1 is MNHNS and CDR2 SASEGT. V was pared by 0 bases and J by 7 bases, with 5 bases of the junction left unmatched. The CDR3 extends over 14 amino acids. The CDR3 loop is CASSEATGLGGYTF. The CDR3 DNA is TGTGCCAGCAGTGAAGCGACAGGGTTGGGTGGCTACACCTTC.

The sample holds a few counts of this clone. The chain recombines TRBV24-1 with TRBJ1-5, with D hard to call. From germline, CDR1 is KGHDR and CDR2 SFDVKD. Trimming stripped 3 bases from V and 3 bases from J, with 8 bases between. CDR3 size: 14 residues. CDR3 in DNA: TGTGCCACCAGTGATGACACCACCAATCAGCCCCAGCATTTT. It is translated as CATSDDTTNQPQHF.

The chain has TRBV6-1 and TRBJ1-1; 11 bases map to TRBD1. This CDR3 region has 14 residues. V was pared by 2 bases and J by 6 bases, with 2 bases of the junction left unmatched. Looked up from germline, CDR1 is MNHNS and CDR2 is SASEGT. In nucleotides, the CDR3 is TGTGCCAGCAGTGAATGGACAGGGGGCCCTGAAGCTTTCTTT. As protein: CASSEWTGGPEAFF.

The chain is built from TRBV28 and TRBJ2-7; 7 bases map to TRBD2. Germline assignment: CDR1 MDHEN and CDR2 SYDVKM. V lost 3 bases, J lost 6 bases, and 8 bases stayed unmatched. This CDR3 region has 14 residues. CDR3: CASSLGGSLGEQYF. In nucleotides, the CDR3 is TGTGCCAGCAGTTTGGGAGGGAGCCTCGGCGAGCAGTACTTC. Drawing the rest from reference TRBV28 and TRBJ2-7, the complete variable domain is DVKVTQSSRYLVKRTGEKVFLECVQDMDHENMFWYRQDPGLGLRLIYFSYDVKMKEKGDIPEGYSVSREKKERFSLILESASTNQTSMYLCASSLGGSLGEQYFGPGTRLTVT.

CDR3 loop: CAISVGPANYGYTF. CDR3 sequence (DNA): TGTGCCATCAGTGTTGGCCCAGCTAACTATGGCTACACCTTC. This chain connects TRBV10-3 to TRBJ1-2; D gene unclear. The CDR3 runs 14 residues. The V end lost 4 bases, the J end lost 0 bases, and 9 bases lay between the germline ends. CDR1 is ENHRY, CDR2 SYGVKD, per germline.

This sequence joins TRBV27 and TRBJ1-2, with no clear D. There are 12 residues in the CDR3. CDR1 is MNHEY and CDR2 is SMNVEV in the germline V gene (reference sequence). V gave up 4 bases and J gave up 4 bases, with 7 bases separating them. This CDR3 reads CASSSRGYGYTF. CDR3 nucleotides: TGTGCCAGCAGTTCGCGGGGCTATGGCTACACCTTC.

The chain couples TRBV3-1 (or the pseudogene TRBV3-2) to TRBJ1-4, with D tentatively TRBD1 (5 bases). Trimming cost V 0 bases and J 9 bases, with 14 bases left between them. CDR1 is LGHDT, CDR2 YNNKEL, per germline (reference sequence). The CDR3 contains 15 residues. The CDR3 nucleotides are TGTGCCAGCAGCCAAGACTGGCAGGGAATTAAAAAACTGTTTTTT. It specifies CASSQDWQGIKKLFF.

The rearrangement links TRBV19 to TRBJ2-7; TRBD2 is a possible D gene (6 bases). CDR3 length: 16 residues. Per the germline V gene, CDR1 is LNHDA and CDR2 is SQIVND (reference sequence). V was shortened by 5 bases and J by 3 bases, with 20 bases between the two germline ends. The DNA of the CDR3 is TGTGCCAGTAGTGCGCCGGGACTCTTAAGTGTCTACGAGCAGTACTTC. Protein sequence: CASSAPGLLSVYEQYF.

V and J are TRBV5-1 and TRBJ1-4; 8 bases map to TRBD1. Trimming cost V 3 bases and J 3 bases; bases outside gene matches: 1. The CDR3 runs to 14 residues. Germline values: CDR1 SGHRS, CDR2 YFSETQ. The CDR3 DNA reads as TGCGCCAGCAGCTCGACAGGGGCTAATGAAAAACTGTTTTTT. As protein: CASSSTGANEKLFF.

The V call is TRBV6-5, the J call TRBJ2-1; weak D call: TRBD2 (6 bases). The V end lost 4 bases, the J end lost 7 bases, and 11 bases lay between the germline ends. Germline V gene sequence: CDR1 MNHEY, CDR2 SVGAGI. The CDR3 runs to 13 residues. DNA of the CDR3: TGTGCCAGCAGTTTCGCGACTAGGAATGAGCAGTTCTTC. This sequence encodes CASSFATRNEQFF.

The V call is TRBV9, the J call TRBJ2-5; 8 bases line up with TRBD1. The trim removed 3 bases at V and 5 bases at J, leaving 6 bases unmatched. Per the germline V gene, CDR1 is SGDLS and CDR2 is YYNGEE. The CDR3 runs 14 residues. This CDR3 is CASSAGGWGETQYF. The CDR3 DNA sequence: TGTGCCAGCAGCGCAGGGGGCTGGGGGGAGACCCAGTACTTC.

In this sample, this clone turned up a few times. This chain uses TRBV7-3 with TRBJ2-1; tentative D call: TRBD2 (6 bases). V shed 5 bases and J shed 9 bases, with 14 bases lying between them. In germline, CDR1 is SGHTA, CDR2 FQGTGA. CDR3 length: 13 residues. DNA of the CDR3: TGTGCCAGCAGCCTAGAGTCGCGGGGTGAGCAGTTCTTC. Translating gives CASSLESRGEQFF. The whole variable domain, filled in from reference TRBV7-3 and TRBJ2-1, reads GAGVSQTPSNKVTEKGKYVELRCDPISGHTALYWYRQSLGQGPEFLIYFQGTGAADDSGLPNDRFFAVRPEGSVSTLKIQRTERGDSAVYLCASSLESRGEQFFGPGTRLTVL.

This chain links TRBV24-1 with TRBJ2-7; 9 nucleotides match TRBD1. The CDR3 length is 13 residues. Trimming cost V 8 bases and J 5 bases; bases outside gene matches: 6. CDR1 is KGHDR, CDR2 SFDVKD, per germline. Here the CDR3 DNA reads TGTGCCACCATGACAGGGGGTTCGGACGAGCAGTACTTC. Translated, it gives CATMTGGSDEQYF.

The chain uses TRBV5-1 and TRBJ1-1; possible D gene TRBD1, 5 bases. CDR1 is SGHRS, CDR2 YFSETQ, per germline. V was pared by 7 bases and J by 4 bases, with 17 bases between. The CDR3 length is 14 residues. The CDR3 sequence: CASGPRVRPTEAFF. For the CDR3, the DNA is TGCGCCAGCGGCCCCAGGGTTCGGCCCACTGAAGCTTTCTTT.

This chain links TRBV19 with TRBJ1-5, with D maybe TRBD1 (6 bases). Germline CDR1 reads LNHDA; CDR2 reads SQIVND (reference sequence). The length of the CDR3 is 15 residues. V was cut by 9 bases and J by 6 bases, with 21 bases left in between. CDR3 region: CASGSGAGAGQPQHF. The CDR3 DNA is TGTGCCAGCGGTTCAGGGGCCGGCGCGGGTCAGCCCCAGCATTTT.

The rearrangement uses TRBV19 and TRBJ2-1; 14 nucleotides line up with TRBD2. Germline lookup yields CDR1 LNHDA and CDR2 SQIVND (reference sequence). V shed 4 bases, J shed 9 bases, and the junction held 11 bases outside the gene matches. This CDR3 region has 17 residues. The CDR3 sequence: CASSTFLPGLAGVEQFF. The CDR3 nucleotides read TGTGCCAGTAGTACCTTTCTACCGGGACTAGCGGGAGTTGAGCAGTTCTTC.

This sequence joins TRBV18 and TRBJ2-5, with 10 bases identical to TRBD2. The ends lost 3 bases at V and 4 bases at J; junction bases unmatched: 8. CDR1 KGHSH and CDR2 LQKENI come from the germline V gene. This CDR3 is built from 16 residues. The DNA of the CDR3 is TGTGCCAGCTCACCCCAGCTAGCGGGAGCCGGAGAGACCCAGTACTTC. Translated, it gives CASSPQLAGAGETQYF.